Below are 26 T cell receptor beta chains sequenced from a single sample in a study of T cells in Graves' hyperthyroidism and ophthalmopathy. The TCR beta CDR3 regions underwent amplification using RNA transcripts as the source. A set of HTBI primers served as the primers for a first-round RT-PCR of the TCR CDR3. In TCRdb, the multiplex PCR reads were re-called with MiXCR into one record per CDR3 protein. The sample yields 250,000 to 300,000 distinct CDR3 sequences, about 19% seen once. The sample taken for sequencing was blood. These receptors were taken from a middle-aged man with Graves' ophthalmopathy.

The V call is TRBV4-2, the J call TRBJ2-7; 10 nucleotides align to TRBD1. Germline trimming cut 4 bases from V and 1 base from J; bases unmatched to any gene: 10. Germline V lookup: CDR1 LGHNA, CDR2 YNFKEQ. This CDR3 spans 17 amino acids. CDR3 residues: CASSRSAGTGESYEQYF. The CDR3 nucleotides read TGTGCCAGCAGCCGATCCGCCGGGACAGGGGAATCCTACGAGCAGTACTTC.

This clonotype has at least ten counts. The chain recombines TRBV3-1 with TRBJ1-5, with no clear D. The CDR3 totals 14 residues. Germline loops: CDR1 LGHDT, CDR2 YNNKEL (reference sequence). Trimming left V 0 bases short and J 7 bases short, with 10 bases between. Written as DNA, the CDR3 is TGTGCCAGCAGCCAAGAGGCCAGAGGGCAGCCCCAGCATTTT. It is translated as CASSQEARGQPQHF. The complete variable domain, with remaining parts taken from reference TRBV3-1 and TRBJ1-5, reads DTAVSQTPKYLVTQMGNDKSIKCEQNLGHDTMYWYKQDSKKFLKIMFSYNNKELIINETVPNRFSPKSPDKAHLNLHINSLELGDSAVYFCASSQEARGQPQHFGDGTRLSIL.

This clonotype was counted ten times or more. Written as DNA, the CDR3 is TGCAGTGCTAGAGACCCCTTAACCAGCTACAATGAGCAGTTCTTC. It translates to CSARDPLTSYNEQFF. The chain uses TRBV20-1 and TRBJ2-1, with unresolved D. This CDR3 comprises 15 residues. V shed 0 bases and J shed 3 bases, with 12 bases lying between them. CDR1 is DFQATT and CDR2 is SNEGSKA in the germline V gene (reference sequence).

This clonotype showed up many times. As DNA, the CDR3 is TGCGCCAGCAGCCCAGACCCTGAGGGGGGATACGAGCAGTACTTC. Translating gives CASSPDPEGGYEQYF. V usage is TRBV5-1 and J usage is TRBJ2-7; the D gene could be TRBD1 or TRBD2 (6 bases each). Germline V gene sequence: CDR1 SGHRS, CDR2 YFSETQ. This CDR3 is 15 amino acids long. Trimming shortened V by 4 bases and J by 4 bases, and 18 bases separated the two germline ends.

This rearrangement joins TRBV24-1 to TRBJ2-2, with D unclear. Germline CDR1 KGHDR, CDR2 SFDVKD. The V and J ends lost 3 bases and 4 bases respectively, with 8 bases between them. The CDR3 is made up of 14 amino acids. The CDR3 nucleotides read TGTGCCACCAGTGATCCTGATAGCACCGGGGAGCTGTTTTTT. Translated, it gives CATSDPDSTGELFF.

The CDR3 nucleotides are TGCGCCACCAGGGGACTAGCGGATAACACCGGGGAGCTGTTTTTT. Amino acids: CATRGLADNTGELFF. The V gene is TRBV5-1, the J gene TRBJ2-2; 11 bases line up with TRBD2. This CDR3 contains 15 residues. CDR1 and CDR2 (germline): SGHRS, YFSETQ. V lost 9 bases and J lost 2; bases outside the gene matches: 6.

This clonotype was counted a few times. The chain has TRBV4-1 and TRBJ2-7, with a possible D match to TRBD2 (7 bases). CDR3 size: 16 residues. Germline loops: CDR1 MGHRA, CDR2 YSYEKL. The V end was cut by 1 base, the J end by 2 bases, with 15 bases between. The CDR3 region has the DNA TGCGCCAGCAGCCAAGGAGGGGGGGGCGCTCCCTACGAGCAGTACTTC. Its translation: CASSQGGGGAPYEQYF.

This clonotype was detected many times. The V gene is TRBV20-1, the J gene TRBJ2-1; D is possibly TRBD2 (6 bases). CDR3 size: 14 residues. Germline V gene data show CDR1 as DFQATT and CDR2 as SNEGSKA (reference sequence). Trimming shortened V by 4 bases and J by 4 bases, and 14 bases separated the two germline ends. The CDR3 sequence: CSAIGAGRYNEQFF. The DNA of the CDR3 is TGCAGTGCTATAGGGGCGGGACGATACAATGAGCAGTTCTTC.

The chain recombines TRBV18 with TRBJ1-2; D might be TRBD1 (6 bases). Germline CDR1 and CDR2: KGHSH and LQKENI. CDR3 size: 14 residues. Trimming cost V 2 bases and J 8 bases, with 15 bases left between them. The CDR3 nucleotides read TGTGCCAGCTCACCAGAGGTACAGGGTAACGGCTACACCTTC. Translating it yields CASSPEVQGNGYTF.

V gene TRBV30 combines with J gene TRBJ2-2, with D perhaps assigned TRBD1 or TRBD2 (5 bases each). Looked up from germline, CDR1 is GTSNPN and CDR2 is SVGIG (reference sequence). This CDR3 is built from 15 residues. V shed 5 bases and J shed 4 bases, with 17 bases lying between them. Here the CDR3 reads CAWVPRDLLTGELFF. In nucleotides, the CDR3 is TGTGCCTGGGTCCCCCGGGACCTACTCACCGGGGAGCTGTTTTTT.

The chain is built from TRBV6-9 and TRBJ1-4; 10 bases line up with TRBD1. The CDR3 is made up of 14 amino acids. V gave up 5 bases and J gave up 7 bases; unmatched junction bases: 4. Looked up from germline, CDR1 is MNHGY and CDR2 is SVAAGI. DNA for the CDR3: TGTGCCAGCAGTCCGGGGGACAGGGGTGAAAAACTGTTTTTT. This translates into CASSPGDRGEKLFF.

This clonotype appeared a few times. The rearrangement uses TRBV7-9 and TRBJ2-3; 13 bases are shared with TRBD2. The J segment lost 5 bases and the V segment lost 4 bases, leaving 12 bases of the junction unmatched. From germline, CDR1 is SEHNR and CDR2 FQNEAQ (reference sequence). The CDR3 consists of 18 residues. The CDR3 reads CASSSRRGLAGLIDTQYF. The CDR3 DNA is TGTGCCAGCAGCTCCCGTAGGGGACTAGCGGGATTGATAGATACGCAGTATTTT.

The table lists this clonotype with a few counts. The chain links TRBV2 to TRBJ2-3, with 7 nucleotides matching TRBD2. CDR1 and CDR2 (germline): SNHLY, FYNNEI. J lost 2 bases, V lost 11 bases, and 7 bases had no gene match. The CDR3 loop spans 13 amino acids. Written as DNA, the CDR3 is TGTGCCGGCCGGACTAGGCTCACAGATACGCAGTATTTT. This gives the protein CAGRTRLTDTQYF.

This clonotype was picked up a small number of times. The chain carries TRBV27 and TRBJ2-5; 7 bases line up with TRBD2. After removal of 5 bases from V and 5 bases from J, the junction contained 8 bases not matched to a gene. This CDR3 contains 14 residues. CDR1 is MNHEY and CDR2 is SMNVEV in the germline V gene (reference sequence). The CDR3 sequence is CASSPAGRSETQYF. The CDR3 bases are TGTGCCAGCAGTCCCGCCGGGAGGAGCGAGACCCAGTACTTC.

The rearrangement uses TRBV7-3 and TRBJ2-5; perhaps TRBD2 as D (7 bases). The CDR3 covers 17 residues. V lost 4 bases, J lost 9 bases, and 27 bases lay in between. Looked up from germline, CDR1 is SGHTA and CDR2 is FQGTGA. The CDR3 here is CASSSSAGAGVESAQYF. The CDR3 DNA follows: TGTGCCAGCAGCTCATCGGCGGGGGCGGGAGTCGAGTCGGCCCAGTACTTC.

The table lists this clonotype with a few counts. This chain connects TRBV30 to TRBJ2-2; D gene uncertain. V lost 4 bases and J 1 base, leaving 10 bases between the germline ends. The germline CDR1 and CDR2 sequences are GTSNPN and SVGIG (reference sequence). The CDR3 sequence is 14 residues long. CDR3 nucleotide sequence: TGTGCCTGGACCCAGGACGGGAACACCGGGGAGCTGTTTTTT. Protein product: CAWTQDGNTGELFF.

The sample holds a few counts of this clonotype. The chain uses TRBV14 and TRBJ1-4; D possibly corresponds to TRBD1 (5 bases). The germline V gene encodes CDR1 SGHDN and CDR2 FVKESK. The V end was cut by 3 bases, the J end by 6 bases, with 17 bases between. The CDR3 extends over 16 amino acids. The CDR3 sequence: CASSHGLGPTDEKLFF. CDR3 nucleotides: TGTGCCAGCAGCCACGGACTGGGGCCAACGGATGAAAAACTGTTTTTT.

The rearrangement uses TRBV9 and TRBJ2-7; 10 bases map to TRBD1. The junction had 8 bases not matched to a gene; V was cut back by 0 bases and J by 5 bases. This CDR3 has 16 residues. Per germline, CDR1 SGDLS and CDR2 YYNGEE. The CDR3 region has the DNA TGTGCCAGCAGCGTAGAGGACAGGGGGAAAGGGGACGAGCAGTACTTC. It codes for CASSVEDRGKGDEQYF.

In this sample, this clonotype turned up many times. The rearrangement links TRBV7-2 to TRBJ2-6; D is perhaps TRBD2 (6 bases). This CDR3 comprises 17 residues. The germline CDR1 and CDR2 sequences are SGHTA and FQGNSA. Deletions cut 5 bases from V and 5 bases from J, with 19 bases between. The CDR3 sequence is CASSPSKWGTRANVLTF. CDR3 DNA sequence: TGTGCCAGCAGCCCGAGCAAATGGGGGACTCGGGCCAACGTCCTGACTTTC.

This clonotype has ten or more counts. The chain couples TRBV5-5 to TRBJ1-5; 9 bases align to TRBD1. The CDR3 is 17 amino acids. The V and J ends lost 3 bases and 6 bases, in that order; junction bases with no gene match: 13. Germline loops: CDR1 SGHKS, CDR2 YYEKEE (reference sequence). The CDR3 bases are TGTGCCAGCAGCTGGGCACCGGGACAGGGAGGGAGTCAGCCCCAGCATTTT. This encodes CASSWAPGQGGSQPQHF.

This clonotype was observed a single time. The rearrangement joins TRBV20-1 to TRBJ1-6, with D maybe TRBD1 (5 bases). The CDR3 has 14 amino acids. V was pared by 1 base and J by 10 bases, with 14 bases between. Looked up from germline, CDR1 is DFQATT and CDR2 is SNEGSKA (reference sequence). CDR3 DNA sequence: TGCAGTGCTAGAGTGGGGGATGGAAGATCACCCCTCCACTTT. Its translation: CSARVGDGRSPLHF.

This clonotype came up many times. The chain combines TRBV11-2 with TRBJ1-1, with D perhaps matching TRBD1 (5 bases). The CDR3 is 15 amino acids. Trimming removed 9 bases from V and 0 bases from J, with 17 bases in between. Germline loops: CDR1 SGHAT, CDR2 FQNNGV. CDR3 region: CASSWGGRMNTEAFF. The CDR3 region has the DNA TGTGCCAGTTCGTGGGGGGGACGGATGAACACTGAAGCTTTCTTT.

This clonotype has just a few counts. The chain couples TRBV5-1 to TRBJ2-3; 9 bases match TRBD2. Looked up from germline, CDR1 is SGHRS and CDR2 is YFSETQ. This CDR3 contains 15 residues. Trimming cost V 0 bases and J 4 bases; bases outside gene matches: 3. CDR3 bases: TGCGCCAGCAGCTTGGGTAGCGGGAGTGCAGATACGCAGTATTTT. As protein: CASSLGSGSADTQYF.

This clonotype has ten or more counts. The rearrangement joins TRBV13 to TRBJ2-1; 9 bases map to TRBD1. CDR1 and CDR2 from the germline V gene are PRHDT and FYEKMQ (reference sequence). Trimming cost V 2 bases and J 4 bases; bases outside gene matches: 3. The CDR3 has 15 amino acids. The CDR3 bases are TGTGCCAGCAGCTTAACCGGGACAGGGTACAATGAGCAGTTCTTC. This translates into CASSLTGTGYNEQFF.

This clonotype was observed many times. The genes are TRBV3-1 and TRBJ2-1; D may be TRBD1 or TRBD2 (6 bases each). Per the germline V gene, CDR1 is LGHDT and CDR2 is YNNKEL (reference sequence). Trimming removed 3 bases at V and 7 bases at J, with 16 bases between. This CDR3 contains 15 residues. The DNA for the CDR3 is TGTGCCAGCAGCCACAGCTCCCGAGGGGGGAATGAGCAGTTCTTC. It is translated as CASSHSSRGGNEQFF.

This clonotype showed up many times. The chain carries TRBV20-1 and TRBJ1-1, with a weak D call TRBD1 (5 bases). With 6 bases removed from V and 3 bases from J, the gap between germline ends came to 20 bases. The germline CDR1 and CDR2 sequences are DFQATT and SNEGSKA (reference sequence). This CDR3 comprises 15 residues. The CDR3 loop is CSAEPGLQGYTEAFF. For the CDR3, the DNA is TGCAGTGCCGAGCCGGGACTACAAGGGTACACTGAAGCTTTCTTT.